This T cell receptor beta chain appears in the sequencing data of a study of breast tumors, draining lymph nodes, adjacent tissues. Study-level points and caveats: Tumors had less TCR diversity than lymph nodes, more than nontumor tissue. Tumor T cell lymph node origin was a supported hypothesis, not proven. Luminal-like breast cancer showed significantly greater tumor-nontumor repertoire similarity than basal-like breast cancer did.

TCRdb ran MiXCR on the multiplex PCR reads and lists one entry per CDR3 protein. Of about 180,000 distinct CDR3 sequences listed, about 34% are singletons. Axillary draining lymph nodes of breast cancer patients supplied the node samples. The CDR3 covers 17 residues. With 0 bases removed from V and 2 bases from J, the gap between germline ends came to 15 bases. Germline assignment: CDR1 SGHTS and CDR2 YDEGEE. This clonotype was found many times. Its specificity is unknown. This sequence originates from a female donor with breast cancer. Some clones in this sample may be carry-over from other donors' samples. This chain connects TRBV5-8 to TRBJ2-1; a weak D match, TRBD2 (7 bases). Sequenced sample: axillary lymph node tissue. CDR3 sequence reads: CASSLGVGGTPYNEQFF. DNA for the CDR3: TGTGCCAGCAGCTTGGGGGTCGGGGGGACACCCTACAATGAGCAGTTCTTC.